This T cell receptor (beta chain) is from a study of blood T cell repertoires in COVID-19. V dropped 7 bases and J dropped 1; count of bases not matched to a gene: 1. This CDR3 has 14 amino acids. Germline V gene data show CDR1 as MDHEN and CDR2 as SYDVKM. Clones were sequenced by immunoSEQ multiplex PCR, and TCRdb holds only the in-frame ones, with some missing. This table has 96,000 or so clones, roughly 79% appearing once. The clonotype was recovered from a man older than 75 with COVID-19, enrolled during active disease. This chain connects TRBV28 to TRBJ2-2, with TRBD1 matching 9 bases. Sequenced sample: peripheral blood. The CDR3 nucleotides read TGTGCCAGCAAGGGACAGGGGAACACCGGGGAGCTGTTTTTT. Encoded protein: CASKGQGNTGELFF.